The rows below give T cell receptor beta chains drawn from one sample of a study of cytomegalovirus exposure and HLA in healthy donors. TCRdb keeps only in-frame clones here, not all; method: immunoSEQ multiplex PCR. Here the sample spans 100,000 to 150,000 clones, about three quarters being singletons. Sequenced input: PBMCs. The receptors here all came from a woman between 35 and 50 years old in good health and CMV-seronegative. Each CDR3 is given with its conserved first and last residue. A D gene is named only where the DNA matches it firmly. Only part of the rows carry a size: once, few, many, or a class if the clone is expanded.

abundance: .
d_gene: .
j_gene: TRBJ2-5
v_gene: TRBV10-1
CDR3aa: CASSEPGSEETQYF
CDR3nt: TGCGCCAGCAGTGAGCCAGGGTCGGAAGAGACCCAGTACTTC

abundance: .
d_gene: .
j_gene: TRBJ2-5
v_gene: TRBV7-3
CDR3aa: CASSLSGARRETQYF
CDR3nt: TGTGCCAGCAGCTTAAGTGGGGCGCGGCGAGAGACCCAGTACTTC

abundance: .
d_gene: .
j_gene: TRBJ2-5
v_gene: TRBV19
CDR3aa: CASSGSGQGTQYF
CDR3nt: TGTGCCAGTAGTGGGTCGGGCCAGGGGACCCAGTACTTC

abundance: few
d_gene: TRBD2
j_gene: TRBJ2-7
v_gene: TRBV5-6
CDR3aa: CASSSFRTSVTYEQYF
CDR3nt: TGTGCCAGCAGCTCGTTTAGAACTAGCGTCACCTACGAGCAGTACTTC

abundance: .
d_gene: .
j_gene: TRBJ1-2
v_gene: TRBV5-5
CDR3aa: CASSKRTAANYGYTF
CDR3nt: TGTGCCAGCAGCAAACGGACAGCCGCTAACTATGGCTACACCTTC

abundance: .
d_gene: TRBD2
j_gene: TRBJ2-7
v_gene: TRBV5-5
CDR3aa: CASSSGLSHKGSSYEQYF
CDR3nt: TGTGCCAGCAGCTCGGGACTATCACACAAGGGCAGCTCCTACGAGCAGTACTTC

abundance: few
d_gene: .
j_gene: TRBJ2-1
v_gene: TRBV19
CDR3aa: CASSFSILRRVSYNEQFF
CDR3nt: TGTGCCAGTAGTTTCAGTATTTTGCGGCGGGTATCCTACAATGAGCAGTTCTTC

abundance: .
d_gene: TRBD2
j_gene: TRBJ2-3
v_gene: TRBV9
CDR3aa: CASSVDGRSGGRATDTQYF
CDR3nt: TGTGCCAGCAGCGTAGATGGTCGGTCTGGCGGGAGGGCCACAGATACGCAGTATTTT

abundance: .
d_gene: .
j_gene: TRBJ1-2
v_gene: TRBV19
CDR3aa: CASSPTPEGVNGYTF
CDR3nt: TGTGCCAGTAGTCCAACCCCCGAGGGGGTGAATGGCTACACCTTC

abundance: once
d_gene: TRBD1
j_gene: TRBJ2-7
v_gene: TRBV11-2
CDR3aa: CASSPDRGPTLTYEQYF
CDR3nt: TGTGCCAGCAGCCCGGACAGGGGCCCTACCCTAACCTACGAGCAGTACTTC

abundance: .
d_gene: TRBD1
j_gene: TRBJ1-1
v_gene: TRBV7-2
CDR3aa: CASSLYRGENTEAFF
CDR3nt: TGTGCCAGCAGCTTATACAGGGGGGAGAACACTGAAGCTTTCTTT

abundance: .
d_gene: .
j_gene: TRBJ1-2
v_gene: TRBV10-3
CDR3aa: CAISDSGDLYGYTF
CDR3nt: TGTGCCATCAGTGACTCAGGGGACCTTTATGGCTACACCTTC

abundance: .
d_gene: TRBD1
j_gene: TRBJ2-5
v_gene: TRBV4-2
CDR3aa: CASSRGRETQYF
CDR3nt: TGTGCCAGCAGCAGGGGGCGGGAGACCCAGTACTTC

abundance: .
d_gene: .
j_gene: TRBJ2-1
v_gene: TRBV5-4
CDR3aa: CASARGRGSAYNEQFF
CDR3nt: TGTGCCAGCGCGAGGGGGAGAGGCAGTGCCTACAATGAGCAGTTCTTC

abundance: .
d_gene: .
j_gene: TRBJ2-7
v_gene: TRBV5-5
CDR3aa: CASSLWASREQYF
CDR3nt: TGTGCCAGCAGCTTGTGGGCTAGCAGAGAGCAGTACTTC

abundance: .
d_gene: .
j_gene: TRBJ1-4
v_gene: TRBV27
CDR3aa: CASSPGGEREKLFF
CDR3nt: TGTGCCAGCAGTCCGGGGGGCGAAAGGGAAAAACTGTTTTTT

abundance: .
d_gene: .
j_gene: TRBJ1-2
v_gene: TRBV19
CDR3aa: CASSIGLAYGYTF
CDR3nt: TGTGCCAGTAGTATAGGTCTGGCATATGGCTACACCTTC

abundance: .
d_gene: TRBD1
j_gene: TRBJ1-2
v_gene: TRBV11-2
CDR3aa: CASSAQGAGYGYTF
CDR3nt: TGTGCCAGCAGCGCACAGGGGGCGGGCTATGGCTACACCTTC

abundance: .
d_gene: .
j_gene: TRBJ1-1
v_gene: TRBV11-3
CDR3aa: CASSPGADSTEAFF
CDR3nt: TGTGCCAGCAGCCCCGGCGCGGATTCCACTGAAGCTTTCTTT